The 15 T cell receptor beta chains below all came from one sample that was sequenced in a study of OX40 agonist ivuxolimab in advanced cancers. Library construction relied on the immunoSEQ multiplex PCR assay. What TCRdb holds here is the immuneACCESS table cut down to in-frame rearrangements. Part of the clones is not present; checked against another copy, under half of the missing clones reflect an unresolved V gene, and the others are unexplained. In this sample the table shows approximately 70,000 clones, around 86% of which occur a single time. The top ten clones comprise 2.8% of the sample. Source: CD4+ or CD8+ T cells sorted from blood, taken in a trial of the OX40 agonist ivuxolimab. The receptors originated from an adult with an advanced solid tumor such as melanoma, head and neck, liver or kidney cancer.

The V and J genes are TRBV5-6 and TRBJ2-6, with D possibly being TRBD1 (6 bases). The CDR3 spans 17 residues. The V gene's germline CDR1 is SGHDT and CDR2 YYEEEE. V was trimmed by 7 bases and J by 0 bases, leaving 17 bases between them. The CDR3 loop reads CASSSVGARSGANVLTF. DNA of the CDR3: TGTGCCAGCTCCTCGGTGGGGGCCCGCTCTGGGGCCAACGTCCTGACTTTC.

The table lists this clone with a count of one. The rearrangement links TRBV11-2 to TRBJ1-6, with D hard to call. Germline V CDR1 and CDR2: SGHAT, FQNNGV. The CDR3 is 15 amino acids. The V end was cut by 7 bases, the J end by 10 bases, with 20 bases between. In nucleotides, the CDR3 is TGTGCCAGCACCACGGAGATGGGTTACGGGTCACCCCTCCACTTT. This sequence encodes CASTTEMGYGSPLHF.

The rearrangement links TRBV6-6 to TRBJ1-2; no firm D call. CDR1 and CDR2 from the germline V gene are MNHNY and SVGAGI (reference sequence). V was trimmed by 10 bases and J by 5 bases, leaving 11 bases between them. CDR3 length equals 11 residues. CDR3 in DNA: TGTGCCACCTCAATGGGATATGGCTACACCTTC. Translation: CATSMGYGYTF.

The rearrangement joins TRBV19 to TRBJ1-6, with TRBD1 identical over 8 bases. The CDR3 spans 13 residues. The ends lost 8 bases at V and 5 bases at J; junction bases unmatched: 2. Germline V CDR1 and CDR2: LNHDA, SQIVND (reference sequence). As DNA, the CDR3 is TGTGCCAGTTGGACAGGGAATAATTCACCCCTCCACTTT. Amino acid sequence: CASWTGNNSPLHF.

The chain uses TRBV7-8 and TRBJ2-7; possibly TRBD2 for D (6 bases). The germline gives CDR1 SGHVS, CDR2 FQNEAQ. The length of the CDR3 is 12 residues. V was cut by 6 bases and J by 7 bases, with 13 bases left in between. CDR3 amino acids: CASRLWGVEQYF. The CDR3 bases are TGTGCCAGCAGGCTTTGGGGGGTTGAGCAGTACTTC.

The CDR3 here is CASSLGGKRTQHF. CDR3 coding DNA: TGTGCCAGCAGCTTGGGCGGTAAGAGGACACAGCATTTT. V gene TRBV7-2 combines with J gene TRBJ1-5; tentative D call: TRBD1 (5 bases). The CDR3 is 13 amino acids. Germline CDR1 SGHTA, CDR2 FQGNSA. V lost 3 bases and J 13 bases, leaving 16 bases between the germline ends. Full variable domain (missing parts from reference TRBV7-2 and TRBJ1-5): GAGVSQSPSNKVTEKGKDVELRCDPISGHTALYWYRQSLGQGLEFLIYFQGNSAPDKSGLPSDRFSAERTGGSVSTLTIQRTQQEDSAVYLCASSLGGKRTQHFGDGTRLSIL.

V usage is TRBV18 and J usage is TRBJ2-7; 8 bases are shared with TRBD1. Trimming took 6 bases from V and 7 from J; bases not matched to a gene: 17. Germline values: CDR1 KGHSH, CDR2 LQKENI. This CDR3 is built from 16 residues. The CDR3: CASSPSAAGRGLEQYF. The CDR3 nucleotides read TGTGCCAGCTCCCCCTCCGCCGCGGGCAGGGGGCTTGAGCAGTACTTC.

The chain recombines TRBV6-5 with TRBJ1-5, with D uncertain. This CDR3 comprises 14 residues. The ends were cut back, 5 bases at V and 4 bases at J, with 12 bases in the middle. CDR1 and CDR2 (germline): MNHEY, SVGAGI. CDR3 sequence (DNA): TGTGCCAGCAGTGCTGTACGGGGAAATCAGCCCCAGCATTTT. It encodes CASSAVRGNQPQHF.

This rearrangement joins TRBV20-1 to TRBJ1-2; D gene ambiguous. CDR1 and CDR2 from the germline V gene are DFQATT and SNEGSKA (reference sequence). Trimming took off 6 bases at V and 4 bases at J, with 6 bases between the two ends. The CDR3 contains 10 residues. Written as DNA, the CDR3 is TGCAGTGCCCACCCCTATGGCTACACCTTC. Its translation: CSAHPYGYTF.

The rearrangement joins TRBV6-6 to TRBJ2-5; TRBD1 agrees at 9 bases. Germline V lookup: CDR1 MNHNY, CDR2 SVGAGI (reference sequence). V lost 6 bases to trimming and J lost 2 bases; unmatched junction nucleotides: 7. This CDR3 is 15 amino acids long. The CDR3 reads CASRDLGTGQETQYF. CDR3 bases: TGTGCCAGCAGGGACCTTGGGACAGGGCAAGAGACCCAGTACTTC.

This clone has only a few counts. CDR3 bases: TGTGCCAGCAGCCAAGATTCGGACGTGACTTACCCGTCCACCACAGATACGCAGTATTTT. Its translation: CASSQDSDVTYPSTTDTQYF. The chain employs TRBV4-2 and TRBJ2-3; D uncertain. Germline V gives CDR1 LGHNA, CDR2 YNFKEQ. Trimming left V 0 bases short and J 2 bases short, with 24 bases between. The CDR3 totals 20 residues.

This clone showed up just a few times. The chain employs TRBV19 and TRBJ2-6; 8 bases match TRBD1. Germline CDR1 and CDR2: LNHDA and SQIVND (reference sequence). CDR3 size: 16 residues. V gave up 4 bases and J gave up 3 bases; unmatched junction bases: 5. The CDR3, as DNA: TGTGCCAGTAGTACCAGACAGGGGAGTGGGGCCAACGTCCTGACTTTC. It codes for CASSTRQGSGANVLTF. The full variable domain, completed using reference TRBV19 and TRBJ2-6, is DGGITQSPKYLFRKEGQNVTLSCEQNLNHDAMYWYRQDPGQGLRLIYYSQIVNDFQKGDIAEGYSVSREKKESFPLTVTSAQKNPTAFYLCASSTRQGSGANVLTFGAGSRLTVL.

This chain connects TRBV18 to TRBJ1-2; 7 bases match TRBD1. CDR3 length: 15 residues. V was pared by 1 base and J by 3 bases, with 5 bases of the junction left unmatched. CDR1 is KGHSH and CDR2 is LQKENI in the germline V gene. The CDR3, as DNA: TGTGCCAGCTCACCACAGGAAGGGGGCGACTATGGCTACACCTTC. Translating it yields CASSPQEGGDYGYTF.

The V and J genes are TRBV11-2 and TRBJ2-5; D is unclear. V shed 8 bases and J shed 0 bases, with 13 bases lying between them. CDR3 length: 14 residues. Germline V CDR1 and CDR2: SGHAT, FQNNGV. CDR3 coding DNA: TGTGCCAGCGGCCCCACAGCGTACCAAGAGACCCAGTACTTC. Its protein product is CASGPTAYQETQYF.

The chain carries TRBV4-1 and TRBJ2-5; D remains ambiguous. The CDR3 has 14 amino acids. The V gene lost 0 bases and the J gene lost 1 base, with 6 bases spanning the gap. Germline-derived CDR1 and CDR2 are MGHRA and YSYEKL. This CDR3 reads CASSQEGSQETQYF. CDR3 nucleotide sequence: TGCGCCAGCAGCCAAGAGGGCAGCCAAGAGACCCAGTACTTC.